Each of the 22 T cell receptor beta chains below was sequenced from the same sample in a study of CD8+CD57+ T cells in acquired aplastic anemia. The template for TCR beta VDJ and CDR3 sequence profiling was genomic DNA. In TCRdb, the reads were re-called with MiXCR into one record per CDR3 protein. The table records approximately 180,000 distinct CDR3 sequences, 63% of them present only once. Only patients with CD8+CD57+ cell expansion on flow cytometry were chosen for sequencing. The sample taken for sequencing was sorted CD4+, CD8+, or CD8+CD57+ T cells (not recorded which) from PBMCs. The receptors originated from a human donor with aplastic anemia.

The chain joins TRBV2 to TRBJ1-1, with 9 bases lining up with TRBD1. This CDR3 has 16 amino acids. The V gene end was trimmed by 6 bases and the J gene end by 1 base; junction bases not matched to a gene: 9. Germline loops: CDR1 SNHLY, CDR2 FYNNEI. The CDR3 DNA reads as TGTGCCAGCAGACTACCCCTGGGACAGGGGAACACTGAAGCTTTCTTT. The encoded protein is CASRLPLGQGNTEAFF.

This sequence joins TRBV12-3 or TRBV12-4 and TRBJ1-2; D unresolved. This CDR3 is 15 amino acids long. With 3 bases removed from V and 4 bases from J, the gap between germline ends came to 15 bases. The CDR3 sequence is CASSLVEGFGYGYTF. CDR3 in DNA: TGTGCCAGCAGTTTGGTCGAGGGTTTCGGCTATGGCTACACCTTC.

The J gene is TRBJ1-1, the V gene TRBV6-4; 10 nucleotides align to TRBD1. The CDR3 loop spans 15 amino acids. Germline CDR1 and CDR2: MRHNA and SNTAGT. The V and J ends lost 5 bases and 2 bases, in that order; junction bases with no gene match: 5. For the CDR3, the DNA is TGTGCCAGCAGTCAGAGGACAGGGGGTAACACTGAAGCTTTCTTT. Residues: CASSQRTGGNTEAFF.

The V call is TRBV29-1, the J call TRBJ1-3; D is unresolved. This CDR3 comprises 14 residues. Between the trimmed V and J ends, which lost 0 bases and 3 bases, there was a span of 9 bases. Germline V gene sequence: CDR1 SQVTM, CDR2 ANQGSEA. As DNA, the CDR3 is TGCAGCGTTGAAGATATCCGAGGTGGAAACACCATATATTTT. This codes for CSVEDIRGGNTIYF.

The gene calls are TRBV15 and TRBJ1-1; D is undetermined. Trimming cost V 5 bases and J 3 bases, with 13 bases left between them. Germline values: CDR1 LNHNV, CDR2 YYDKDF (reference sequence). CDR3 length: 14 amino acids. As DNA, the CDR3 is TGTGCCACCAGCCCTAGATCGGTCGACACTGAAGCTTTCTTT. This encodes CATSPRSVDTEAFF.

The chain employs TRBV7-9 and TRBJ1-5; D might be TRBD1 (6 bases). With 2 bases removed from V and 4 bases from J, the gap between germline ends came to 12 bases. CDR3 length: 15 residues. Germline-derived CDR1 and CDR2 are SEHNR and FQNEAQ (reference sequence). CDR3 protein: CASSLNEGGNQPQHF. The CDR3 DNA sequence: TGTGCCAGCAGCTTAAACGAAGGGGGAAATCAGCCCCAGCATTTT.

This chain joins TRBV20-1 and TRBJ1-2, with TRBD1 identical over 12 bases. The CDR3 spans 13 residues. V shed 4 bases and J 8 bases; nucleotides not matched to a gene: 5. Per the germline V gene, CDR1 is DFQATT and CDR2 is SNEGSKA (reference sequence). CDR3 nucleotide sequence: TGCAGTGCTACGGGACAGGGGGCGCGAGGCTACACCTTC. As protein: CSATGQGARGYTF.

The chain employs TRBV10-3 and TRBJ1-2; the D gene is possibly TRBD1 (6 bases). Trimming took off 0 bases at V and 4 bases at J, with 12 bases between the two ends. Germline loops: CDR1 ENHRY, CDR2 SYGVKD. The CDR3 length is 15 residues. In nucleotides, the CDR3 is TGTGCCATCAGTGAGTCGGTCAGGGGTTCCTATGGCTACACCTTC. This gives the protein CAISESVRGSYGYTF.

This chain uses TRBV7-8 with TRBJ2-7; D unclear. V shed 5 bases and J shed 2 bases, with 13 bases lying between them. Germline loops: CDR1 SGHVS, CDR2 FQNEAQ. This CDR3 comprises 14 residues. This chain's CDR3 is CASSLNYTAYEQYF. The CDR3, as DNA: TGTGCCAGCAGCCTAAACTACACGGCCTACGAGCAGTACTTC.

The chain is built from TRBV15 and TRBJ1-2; a possible D gene is TRBD1 (5 bases). Per germline, CDR1 LNHNV and CDR2 YYDKDF (reference sequence). V was shortened by 2 bases and J by 4 bases, with 17 bases between the two germline ends. The CDR3 has 16 residues. Here the CDR3 reads CATSRRPGAVFYGYTF. The CDR3 DNA reads as TGTGCCACCAGCAGACGACCCGGGGCAGTCTTCTATGGCTACACCTTC.

This sequence joins TRBV7-2 and TRBJ2-7; D is possibly TRBD1 (5 bases). This CDR3 spans 16 amino acids. V was shortened by 7 bases and J by 1 base, with 20 bases between the two germline ends. CDR1 and CDR2 (germline): SGHTA, FQGNSA. The CDR3 coding sequence is TGTGCCAGCACCCATCACCCAGGGTCTGGGTCCTACGAGCAGTACTTC. Its translation is CASTHHPGSGSYEQYF.

The chain couples TRBV20-1 to TRBJ2-7; a possible D gene is TRBD2 (5 bases). Germline V gene lookup returns CDR1 DFQATT and CDR2 SNEGSKA (reference sequence). CDR3 size: 13 residues. Trimming removed 4 bases at V and 3 bases at J, with 13 bases between. CDR3 in DNA: TGCAGTGCTACACAGAAACGGGACTACGAGCAGTACTTC. It translates to CSATQKRDYEQYF.

J is TRBJ1-6 and V is TRBV6-1; D gene unclear. Trimming took 6 bases from V and 9 from J, leaving 12 bases between them. Looked up from germline, CDR1 is MNHNS and CDR2 is SASEGT. The CDR3 consists of 13 residues. The CDR3 protein is CASRGKQISPLHF. CDR3 DNA: TGTGCCAGCAGGGGGAAACAAATTTCACCCCTCCACTTT.

This chain uses TRBV5-1 with TRBJ1-4; 7 bases fit TRBD1. Losses at the gene ends were 5 bases for V and 5 bases for J; bases not matched to a gene: 0. Germline V gene data show CDR1 as SGHRS and CDR2 as YFSETQ. This CDR3 is built from 12 residues. CDR3 in DNA: TGCGCCAGCAGGACAGGGAATGAAAAACTGTTTTTT. Protein product: CASRTGNEKLFF.

The rearrangement joins TRBV7-6 to TRBJ1-5; possibly TRBD1 for D (5 bases). With 4 bases removed from V and 2 bases from J, the gap between germline ends came to 15 bases. The germline CDR1 and CDR2 sequences are SGHVS and FNYEAQ. This CDR3 region has 16 residues. The CDR3 reads CASSSRARAGNQPQHF. The CDR3 DNA is TGTGCCAGCAGCTCAAGGGCCAGGGCCGGCAATCAGCCCCAGCATTTT.

The CDR3: CASSLNRGSPLHF. The CDR3 nucleotides read TGTGCCAGCAGCCTAAACAGGGGGTCACCCCTCCACTTT. The rearrangement uses TRBV7-3 and TRBJ1-6, with TRBD1 identical over 8 bases. Germline CDR1 SGHTA, CDR2 FQGTGA. J lost 10 bases, V lost 5 bases, and 4 bases had no gene match. CDR3 size: 13 residues.

This clonotype was observed a handful of times. The chain couples TRBV5-1 to TRBJ2-7, with 7 bases matching TRBD2. CDR3 length equals 13 residues. The trim removed 4 bases at V and 5 bases at J, leaving 6 bases unmatched. Looked up from germline, CDR1 is SGHRS and CDR2 is YFSETQ. CDR3 sequence: CASSREGTNEQYF. CDR3 DNA sequence: TGCGCCAGCAGCCGCGAAGGGACTAACGAGCAGTACTTC.

V is TRBV19 and J is TRBJ2-5; D call uncertain. Per the germline V gene, CDR1 is LNHDA and CDR2 is SQIVND (reference sequence). Trimming took off 3 bases at V and 5 bases at J, with 10 bases between the two ends. The CDR3 has 13 amino acids. CDR3 sequence (DNA): TGTGCCAGTAGTATGGCACGGTTGGAGACCCAGTACTTC. Its translation: CASSMARLETQYF.

Ten or more counts support this clonotype. The chain links TRBV5-1 to TRBJ2-3, with 7 positions matching TRBD2. V lost 5 bases and J lost 1; bases outside the gene matches: 10. The germline V gene has CDR1 SGHRS and CDR2 YFSETQ. The CDR3 is 16 amino acids. This CDR3 is CASRPGERGGTDTQYF. DNA for the CDR3: TGCGCCAGCAGACCGGGGGAACGGGGGGGCACAGATACGCAGTATTTT.

This clonotype was counted a few times. The genes are TRBV7-3 and TRBJ2-3; weak D call: TRBD1 (5 bases). Trimming removed 1 base at V and 3 bases at J, with 14 bases between. The CDR3 totals 16 residues. CDR1 and CDR2 from the germline V gene are SGHTA and FQGTGA. As DNA, the CDR3 is TGTGCCAGCAGCTTAAGGGGCGCAGTCAGGACAGATACGCAGTATTTT. Translation gives CASSLRGAVRTDTQYF.

The chain uses TRBV5-1 and TRBJ2-1; 11 bases are shared with TRBD2. Germline CDR1 SGHRS, CDR2 YFSETQ. With 5 bases clipped from V and 6 bases from J, the junction kept 4 bases outside the gene matches. This CDR3 comprises 14 residues. This chain's CDR3 is CASSAGTSGNEQFF. The CDR3 bases are TGCGCCAGCAGTGCCGGGACTAGCGGCAATGAGCAGTTCTTC.

V and J are TRBV20-1 and TRBJ2-7, with TRBD1 identical over 8 bases. This CDR3 has 15 residues. The germline V gene encodes CDR1 DFQATT and CDR2 SNEGSKA (reference sequence). The V gene end was trimmed by 4 bases and the J gene end by 3 bases; junction bases not matched to a gene: 11. The CDR3 protein is CSATYNRGNRYEQYF. The CDR3 nucleotides are TGCAGTGCTACGTATAACAGGGGGAATCGCTACGAGCAGTACTTC.